This TCR beta chain was captured by sequencing in a study of blood T cell repertoires in COVID-19. The wider study: The United States, Italy and Spain provided the acute and convalescent COVID-19 samples. Nucleic acid was either cDNA or gDNA, and it came from T cells, B-cell-depleted T cells, or PBMCs.

On this clone: Other DNA sequences in this sample translate to the same CDR3.

Study processing details: Estimation of nucleated cell counts relied on the amplification of reference gene primers. Assay used: immunoSEQ multiplex PCR; TCRdb lists only in-frame clones, some missing. Clone size and V and J calls were adopted from that table, with D and trimming inferred from the DNA. This sample has 190,000 or so clones, with around 88% found just once. The TCR sequence derives from a woman aged 25 to 39 with acute or convalescent COVID-19. The sample comprised peripheral blood.

The CDR3: CASSYSRVYNEQFF. The CDR3 DNA sequence: TGTGCCAGCAGTTACTCGAGAGTCTACAATGAGCAGTTCTTC. This chain joins TRBV6-6 and TRBJ2-1; unclear D gene. From germline, CDR1 is MNHNY and CDR2 SVGAGI (reference sequence). V lost 0 bases, J lost 3 bases, and 6 bases lay in between. The CDR3 consists of 14 residues.